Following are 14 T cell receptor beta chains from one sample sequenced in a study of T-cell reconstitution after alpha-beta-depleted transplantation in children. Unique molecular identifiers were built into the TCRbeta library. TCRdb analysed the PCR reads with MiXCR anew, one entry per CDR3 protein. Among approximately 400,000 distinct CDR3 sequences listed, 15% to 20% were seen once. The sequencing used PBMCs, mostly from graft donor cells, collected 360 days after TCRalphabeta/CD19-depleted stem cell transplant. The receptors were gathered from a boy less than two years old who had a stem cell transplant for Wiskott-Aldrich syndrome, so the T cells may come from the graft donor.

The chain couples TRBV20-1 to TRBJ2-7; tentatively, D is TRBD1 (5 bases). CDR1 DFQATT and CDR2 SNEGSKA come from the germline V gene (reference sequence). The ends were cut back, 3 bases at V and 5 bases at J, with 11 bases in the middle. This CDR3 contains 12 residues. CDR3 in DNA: TGCAGTGCTAGTCGCAGGGATGACGAGCAGTACTTC. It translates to CSASRRDDEQYF.

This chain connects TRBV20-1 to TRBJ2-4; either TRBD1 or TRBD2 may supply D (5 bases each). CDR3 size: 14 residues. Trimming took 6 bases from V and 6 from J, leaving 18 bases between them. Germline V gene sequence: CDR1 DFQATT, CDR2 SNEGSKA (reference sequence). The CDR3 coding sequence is TGCAGTGCCTCGACAAGACCGGGGCTAAACATTCAGTACTTC. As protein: CSASTRPGLNIQYF.

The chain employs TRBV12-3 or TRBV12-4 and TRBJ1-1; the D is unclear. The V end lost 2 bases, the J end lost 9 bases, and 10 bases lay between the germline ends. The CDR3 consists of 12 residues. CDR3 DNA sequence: TGTGCCAGCAGTTTAAGAGGAGGGAAAGCTTTCTTT. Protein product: CASSLRGGKAFF.

The CDR3 DNA reads TGTGCCAGCAGTCTACAACAGGGACTCTATGGCTACACCTTC. Translation: CASSLQQGLYGYTF. This chain joins TRBV6-5 and TRBJ1-2; possibly TRBD1 for D (6 bases). V was shortened by 5 bases and J by 4 bases, with 14 bases between the two germline ends. The CDR3 extends over 14 amino acids. Germline loops: CDR1 MNHEY, CDR2 SVGAGI.

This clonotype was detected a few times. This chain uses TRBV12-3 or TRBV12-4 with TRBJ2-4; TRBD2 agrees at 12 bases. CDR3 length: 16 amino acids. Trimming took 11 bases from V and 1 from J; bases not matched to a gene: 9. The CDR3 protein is CAPRGLAGNAKNIQYF. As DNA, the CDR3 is TGTGCCCCCAGAGGACTAGCGGGAAATGCCAAAAACATTCAGTACTTC.

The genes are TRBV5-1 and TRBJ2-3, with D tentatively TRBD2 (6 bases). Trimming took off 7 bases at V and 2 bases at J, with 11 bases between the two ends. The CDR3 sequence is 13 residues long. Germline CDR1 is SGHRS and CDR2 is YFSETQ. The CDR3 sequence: CASHTSPTDTQYF. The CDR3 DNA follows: TGCGCCAGCCACACTAGCCCCACAGATACGCAGTATTTT.

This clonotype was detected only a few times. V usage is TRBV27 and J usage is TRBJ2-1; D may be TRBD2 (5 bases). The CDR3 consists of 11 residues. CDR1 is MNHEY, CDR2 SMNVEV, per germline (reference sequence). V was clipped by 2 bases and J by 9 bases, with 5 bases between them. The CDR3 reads CASSLGSEQFF. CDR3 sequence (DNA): TGTGCCAGCAGTTTAGGGAGTGAGCAGTTCTTC.

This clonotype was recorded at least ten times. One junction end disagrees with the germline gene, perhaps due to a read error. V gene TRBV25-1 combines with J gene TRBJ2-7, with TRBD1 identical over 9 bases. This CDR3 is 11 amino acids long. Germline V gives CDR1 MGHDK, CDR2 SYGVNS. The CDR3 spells CASSLGQGIFF. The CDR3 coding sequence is TGTGCCAGCAGCCTGGGACAGGGAATCTTCTTC.

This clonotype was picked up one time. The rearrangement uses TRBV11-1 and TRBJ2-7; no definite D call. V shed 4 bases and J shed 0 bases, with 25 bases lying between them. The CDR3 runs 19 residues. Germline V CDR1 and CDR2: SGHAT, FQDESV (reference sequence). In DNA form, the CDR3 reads TGTGCCAGCAGCTCCCCAGTTAAAAAAGCTTTCCGCATCTCCTACGAGCAGTACTTC. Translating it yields CASSSPVKKAFRISYEQYF.

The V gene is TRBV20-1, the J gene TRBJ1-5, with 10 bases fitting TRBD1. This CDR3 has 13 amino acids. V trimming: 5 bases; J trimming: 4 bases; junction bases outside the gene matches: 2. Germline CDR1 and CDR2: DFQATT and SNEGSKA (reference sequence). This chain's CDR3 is CSAWTGGNQPQHF. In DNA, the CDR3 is TGCAGTGCTTGGACAGGGGGTAATCAGCCCCAGCATTTT.

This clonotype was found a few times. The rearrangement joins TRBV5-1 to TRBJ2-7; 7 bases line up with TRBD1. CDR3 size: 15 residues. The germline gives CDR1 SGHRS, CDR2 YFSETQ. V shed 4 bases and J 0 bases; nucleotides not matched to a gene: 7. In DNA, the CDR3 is TGCGCCAGCAGCACTGGGACAGCCATCTCCTACGAGCAGTACTTC. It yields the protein CASSTGTAISYEQYF.

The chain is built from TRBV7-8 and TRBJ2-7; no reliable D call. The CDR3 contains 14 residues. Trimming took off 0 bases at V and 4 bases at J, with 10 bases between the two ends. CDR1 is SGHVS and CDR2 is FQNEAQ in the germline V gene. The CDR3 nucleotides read TGTGCCAGCAGCTTAGCGGGAAAACCTTACGAGCAGTACTTC. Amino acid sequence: CASSLAGKPYEQYF.

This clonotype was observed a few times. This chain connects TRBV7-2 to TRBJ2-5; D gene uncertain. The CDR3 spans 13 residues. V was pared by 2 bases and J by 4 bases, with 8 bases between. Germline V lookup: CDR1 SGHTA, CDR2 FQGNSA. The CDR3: CASSLSVRETQYF. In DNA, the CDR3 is TGTGCCAGCAGCTTATCGGTTCGAGAGACCCAGTACTTC.

The CDR3 DNA reads TGTGCCAGCAGCAGGACTAGCGGGAGCCATGAGCAGTTCTTC. Encoded protein: CASSRTSGSHEQFF. V and J are TRBV6-1 and TRBJ2-1; the match to TRBD2 covers 13 bases. There are 14 residues in the CDR3. With V trimmed by 6 bases and J by 8 bases, 4 bases remained unmatched. From germline, CDR1 is MNHNS and CDR2 SASEGT.